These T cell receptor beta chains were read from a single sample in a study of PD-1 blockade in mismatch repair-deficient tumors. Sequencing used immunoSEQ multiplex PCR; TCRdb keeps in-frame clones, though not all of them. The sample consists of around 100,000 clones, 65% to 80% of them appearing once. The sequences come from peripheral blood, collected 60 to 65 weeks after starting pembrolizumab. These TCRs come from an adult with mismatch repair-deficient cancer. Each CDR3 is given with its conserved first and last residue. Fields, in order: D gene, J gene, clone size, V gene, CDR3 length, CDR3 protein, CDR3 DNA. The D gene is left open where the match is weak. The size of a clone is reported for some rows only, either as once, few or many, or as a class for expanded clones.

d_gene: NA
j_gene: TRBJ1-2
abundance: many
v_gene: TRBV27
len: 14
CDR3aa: CASSLKPGAYGYTF
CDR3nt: TGTGCCAGCAGTTTAAAGCCGGGGGCATATGGCTACACCTTC

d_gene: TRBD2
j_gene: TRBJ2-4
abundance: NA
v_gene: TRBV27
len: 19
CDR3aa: CASSLRGTSGSSAKNIQYF
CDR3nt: TGTGCCAGCAGTTTAAGGGGGACTAGCGGGAGCTCGGCCAAAAACATTCAGTACTTC

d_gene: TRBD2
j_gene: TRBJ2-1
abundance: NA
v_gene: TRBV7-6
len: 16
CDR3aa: CASSLVLAGVYNEQFF
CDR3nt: TGTGCCAGCAGCTTAGTCTTAGCGGGAGTCTACAATGAGCAGTTCTTC

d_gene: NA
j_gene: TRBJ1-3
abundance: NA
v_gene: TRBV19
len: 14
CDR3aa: CASSSRGRWNTIYF
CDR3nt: TGTGCCAGTAGTAGCCGGGGAAGATGGAACACCATATATTTT

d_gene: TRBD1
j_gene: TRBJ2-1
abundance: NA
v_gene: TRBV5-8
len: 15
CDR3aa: CASSFGQGGYNEQFF
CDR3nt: TGTGCCAGCAGCTTCGGACAGGGCGGCTACAATGAGCAGTTCTTC

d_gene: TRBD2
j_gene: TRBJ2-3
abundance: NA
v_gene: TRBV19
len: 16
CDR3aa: CASKLAGGPSTDTQYF
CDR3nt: TGTGCCAGTAAACTAGCGGGAGGTCCTAGCACAGATACGCAGTATTTT

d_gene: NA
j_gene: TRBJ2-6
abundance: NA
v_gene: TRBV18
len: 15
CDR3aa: CASSPPTAGANVLTF
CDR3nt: TGTGCCAGCTCACCACCCACAGCGGGGGCCAACGTCCTGACTTTC

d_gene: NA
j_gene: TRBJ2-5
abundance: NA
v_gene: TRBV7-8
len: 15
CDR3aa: CASSLVQGGLETQYF
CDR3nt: TGTGCCAGCAGCTTAGTACAGGGAGGCTTGGAGACCCAGTACTTC

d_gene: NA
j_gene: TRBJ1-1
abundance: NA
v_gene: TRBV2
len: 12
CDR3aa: CASSRMGTEAFF
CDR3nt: TGTGCCAGCAGTCGGATGGGGACTGAAGCTTTCTTT

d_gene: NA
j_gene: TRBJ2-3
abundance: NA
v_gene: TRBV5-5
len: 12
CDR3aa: CASATRSDTQYF
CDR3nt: TGTGCCAGCGCCACTAGATCAGATACGCAGTATTTT

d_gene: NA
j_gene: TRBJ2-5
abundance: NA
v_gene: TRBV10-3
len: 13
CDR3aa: CAINSTPGETQYF
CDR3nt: TGTGCCATCAACTCGACCCCGGGGGAGACCCAGTACTTC

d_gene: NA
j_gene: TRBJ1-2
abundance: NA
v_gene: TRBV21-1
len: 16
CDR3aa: CASSKGPQGKTQGYTF
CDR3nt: TGTGCCAGCAGCAAAGGACCCCAGGGGAAGACTCAAGGCTACACCTTC

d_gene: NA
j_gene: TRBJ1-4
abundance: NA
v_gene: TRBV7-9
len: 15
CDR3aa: CASSFPPGAREKLFF
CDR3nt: TGTGCCAGCAGCTTCCCTCCCGGGGCACGGGAAAAACTGTTTTTT

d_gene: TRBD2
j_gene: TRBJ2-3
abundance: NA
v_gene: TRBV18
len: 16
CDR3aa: CASSPNLAGGPDTQYF
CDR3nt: TGTGCCAGCTCCCCCAACCTAGCGGGAGGGCCAGATACGCAGTATTTT

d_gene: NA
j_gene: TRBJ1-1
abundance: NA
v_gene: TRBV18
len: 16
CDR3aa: CASSPVGGTANTEAFF
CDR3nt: TGTGCCAGCTCACCAGTAGGGGGGACTGCGAACACTGAAGCTTTCTTT

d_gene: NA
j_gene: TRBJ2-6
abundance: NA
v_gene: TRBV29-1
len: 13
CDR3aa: CSARMEGANVLTF
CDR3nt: TGCAGCGCCAGGATGGAAGGGGCCAACGTCCTGACTTTC

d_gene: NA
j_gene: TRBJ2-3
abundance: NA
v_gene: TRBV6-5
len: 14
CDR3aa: CASSYYAETDTQYF
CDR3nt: TGTGCCAGCAGTTACTACGCAGAGACAGATACGCAGTATTTT

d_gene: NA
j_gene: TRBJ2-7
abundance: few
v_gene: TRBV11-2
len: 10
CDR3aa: CASGTYEQYF
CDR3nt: TGTGCCAGCGGCACCTACGAGCAGTACTTC

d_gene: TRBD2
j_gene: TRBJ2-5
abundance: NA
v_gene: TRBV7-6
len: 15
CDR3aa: CASSTSAGVGETQYF
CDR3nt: TGTGCCAGCAGCACCTCGGCGGGGGTGGGGGAGACCCAGTACTTC

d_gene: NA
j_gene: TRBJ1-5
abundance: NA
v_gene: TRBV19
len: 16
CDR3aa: CASSIEARAANQPQHF
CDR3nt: TGTGCCAGTAGTATAGAGGCCAGGGCGGCAAATCAGCCCCAGCATTTT

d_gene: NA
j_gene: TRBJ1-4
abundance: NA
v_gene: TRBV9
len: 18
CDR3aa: CASSVTNVGSGPGEKLFF
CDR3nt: TGTGCCAGCAGTGTTACAAACGTGGGGAGTGGGCCTGGGGAAAAACTGTTTTTT

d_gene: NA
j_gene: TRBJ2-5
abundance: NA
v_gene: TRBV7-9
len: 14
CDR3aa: CASSPDRRLQFQYF
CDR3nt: TGTGCCAGCAGCCCTGACAGGAGGCTTCAATTCCAGTACTTC

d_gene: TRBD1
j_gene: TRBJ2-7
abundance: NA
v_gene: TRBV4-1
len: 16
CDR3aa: CASSQDFDRATYEQYF
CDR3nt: TGCGCCAGCAGCCAAGATTTTGACAGGGCCACCTACGAGCAGTACTTC

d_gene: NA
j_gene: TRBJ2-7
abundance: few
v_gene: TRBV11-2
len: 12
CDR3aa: CASSFRRYEQYF
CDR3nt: TGTGCCAGCAGCTTTCGTCGCTACGAGCAGTACTTC

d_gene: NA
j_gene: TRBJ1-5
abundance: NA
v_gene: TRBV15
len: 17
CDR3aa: CATSPHRDKYSNQPQHF
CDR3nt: TGTGCCACCAGCCCCCATAGGGACAAGTATAGCAATCAGCCCCAGCATTTT

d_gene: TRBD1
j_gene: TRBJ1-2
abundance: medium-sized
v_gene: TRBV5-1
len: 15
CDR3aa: CASRDRGSYNYGYTF
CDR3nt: TGCGCCAGCCGGGACAGGGGTTCTTACAACTATGGCTACACCTTC